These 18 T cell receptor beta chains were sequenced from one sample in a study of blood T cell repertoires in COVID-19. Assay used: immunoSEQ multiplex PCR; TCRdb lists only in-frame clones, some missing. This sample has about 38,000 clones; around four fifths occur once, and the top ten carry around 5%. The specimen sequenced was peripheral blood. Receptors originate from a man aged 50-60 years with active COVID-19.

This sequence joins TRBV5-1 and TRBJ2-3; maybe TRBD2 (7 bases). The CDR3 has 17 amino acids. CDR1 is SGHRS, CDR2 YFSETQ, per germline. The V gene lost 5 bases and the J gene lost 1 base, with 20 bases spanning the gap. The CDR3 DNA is TGCGCCAGCAGACAATTAAGGGAGGGGGTTGGCACAGATACGCAGTATTTT. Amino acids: CASRQLREGVGTDTQYF.

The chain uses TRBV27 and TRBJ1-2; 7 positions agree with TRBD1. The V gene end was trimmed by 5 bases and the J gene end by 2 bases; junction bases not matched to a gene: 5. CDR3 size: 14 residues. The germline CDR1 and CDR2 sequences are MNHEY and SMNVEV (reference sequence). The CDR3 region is CASSHKTGNYGYTF. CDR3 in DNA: TGTGCCAGCAGTCACAAGACAGGGAACTATGGCTACACCTTC.

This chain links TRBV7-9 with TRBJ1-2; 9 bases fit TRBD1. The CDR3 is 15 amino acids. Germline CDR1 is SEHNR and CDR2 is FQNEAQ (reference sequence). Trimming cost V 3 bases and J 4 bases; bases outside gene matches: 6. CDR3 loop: CASSLETGGAYGYTF. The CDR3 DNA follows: TGTGCCAGCAGCTTGGAAACAGGGGGCGCCTATGGCTACACCTTC.

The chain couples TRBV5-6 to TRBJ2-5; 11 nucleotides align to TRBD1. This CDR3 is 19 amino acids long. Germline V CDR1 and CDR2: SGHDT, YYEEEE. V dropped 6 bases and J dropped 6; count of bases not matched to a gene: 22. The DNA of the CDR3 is TGTGCCAGCACGGCTGCGGAAGGACAGGGGGCTCTTTGGGTGAAGACCCAGTACTTC. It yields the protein CASTAAEGQGALWVKTQYF.

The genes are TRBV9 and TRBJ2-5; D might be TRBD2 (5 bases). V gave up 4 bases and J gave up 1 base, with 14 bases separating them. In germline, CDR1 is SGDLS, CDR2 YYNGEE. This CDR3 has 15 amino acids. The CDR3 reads CASSLNGNLQETQYF. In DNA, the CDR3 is TGTGCCAGCAGCCTGAACGGGAATCTCCAAGAGACCCAGTACTTC.

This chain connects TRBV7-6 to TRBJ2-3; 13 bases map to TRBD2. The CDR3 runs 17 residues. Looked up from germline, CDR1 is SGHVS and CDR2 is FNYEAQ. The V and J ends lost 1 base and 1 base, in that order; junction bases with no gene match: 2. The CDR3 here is CASSLVGLAGGTDTQYF. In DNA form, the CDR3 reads TGTGCCAGCAGCTTAGTTGGACTAGCGGGGGGCACAGATACGCAGTATTTT.

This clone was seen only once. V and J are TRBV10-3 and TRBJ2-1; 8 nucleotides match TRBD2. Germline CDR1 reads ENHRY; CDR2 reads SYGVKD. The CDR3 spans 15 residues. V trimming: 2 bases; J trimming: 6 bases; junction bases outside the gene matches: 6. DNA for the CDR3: TGTGCCATCAGTGAGCCAGGACTAGCCGGCAATGAGCAGTTCTTC. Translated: CAISEPGLAGNEQFF.

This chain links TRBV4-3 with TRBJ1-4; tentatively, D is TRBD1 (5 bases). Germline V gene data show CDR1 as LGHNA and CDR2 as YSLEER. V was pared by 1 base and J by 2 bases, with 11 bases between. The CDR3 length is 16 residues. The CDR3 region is CASSQARAGTNEKLFF. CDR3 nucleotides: TGCGCCAGCAGCCAAGCCAGGGCAGGGACTAATGAAAAACTGTTTTTT.

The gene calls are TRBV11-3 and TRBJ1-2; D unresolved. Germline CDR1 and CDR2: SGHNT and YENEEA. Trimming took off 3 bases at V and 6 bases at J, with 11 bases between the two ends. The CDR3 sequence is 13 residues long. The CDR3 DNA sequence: TGTGCCAGCAGCTTCCGCAGTCTGGATGGCTACACCTTC. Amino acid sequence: CASSFRSLDGYTF.

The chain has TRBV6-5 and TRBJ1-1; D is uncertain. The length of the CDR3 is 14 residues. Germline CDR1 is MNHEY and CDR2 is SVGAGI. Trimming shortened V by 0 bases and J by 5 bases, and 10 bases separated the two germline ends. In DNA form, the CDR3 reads TGTGCCAGCAGTTACTCTGGAGTTCCGACTGAAGCTTTCTTT. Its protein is CASSYSGVPTEAFF.

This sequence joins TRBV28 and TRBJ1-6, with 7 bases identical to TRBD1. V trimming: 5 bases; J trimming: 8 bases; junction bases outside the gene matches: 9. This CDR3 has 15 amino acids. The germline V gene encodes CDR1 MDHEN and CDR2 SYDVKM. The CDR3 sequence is CASSPYRGPDSPLHF. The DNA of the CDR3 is TGTGCCAGCAGTCCTTACAGGGGCCCCGATTCACCCCTCCACTTT.

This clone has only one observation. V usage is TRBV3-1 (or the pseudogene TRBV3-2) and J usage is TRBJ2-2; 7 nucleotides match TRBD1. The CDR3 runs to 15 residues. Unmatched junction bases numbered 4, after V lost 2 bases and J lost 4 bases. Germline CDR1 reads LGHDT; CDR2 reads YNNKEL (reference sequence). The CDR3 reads CASSQNRGATGELFF. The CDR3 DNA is TGTGCCAGCAGCCAAAACAGGGGCGCCACCGGGGAGCTGTTTTTT.

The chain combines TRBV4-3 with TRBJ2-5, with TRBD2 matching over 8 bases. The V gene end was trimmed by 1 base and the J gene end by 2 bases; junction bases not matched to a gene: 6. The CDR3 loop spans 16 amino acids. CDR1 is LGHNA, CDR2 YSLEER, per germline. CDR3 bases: TGCGCCAGCAGCCAAGTGACTGGCGGGGGGCAAGAGACCCAGTACTTC. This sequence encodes CASSQVTGGGQETQYF.

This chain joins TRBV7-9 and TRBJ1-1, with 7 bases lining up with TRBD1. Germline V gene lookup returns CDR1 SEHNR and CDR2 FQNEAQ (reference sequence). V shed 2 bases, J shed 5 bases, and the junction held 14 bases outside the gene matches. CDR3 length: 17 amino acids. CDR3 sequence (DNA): TGTGCCAGCAGCTTAAAGGTCGGGGGTCCCAGGGGGACTGAAGCTTTCTTT. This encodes CASSLKVGGPRGTEAFF.

CDR3 protein: CASSIDAGLLTQYF. CDR3 bases: TGTGCCAGTAGTATAGATGCGGGGTTGCTTACGCAGTATTTT. V and J are TRBV19 and TRBJ2-3; a possible D gene is TRBD2 (6 bases). Trimming shortened V by 0 bases and J by 8 bases, and 12 bases separated the two germline ends. The CDR3 sequence is 14 residues long. Germline V lookup: CDR1 LNHDA, CDR2 SQIVND (reference sequence).

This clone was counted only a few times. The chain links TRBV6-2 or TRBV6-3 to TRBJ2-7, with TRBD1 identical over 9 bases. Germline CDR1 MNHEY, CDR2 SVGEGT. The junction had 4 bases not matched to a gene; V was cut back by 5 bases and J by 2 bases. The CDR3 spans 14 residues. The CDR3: CASSNRDRAYEQYF. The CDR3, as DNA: TGTGCCAGCAGTAACCGGGACAGGGCCTACGAGCAGTACTTC.

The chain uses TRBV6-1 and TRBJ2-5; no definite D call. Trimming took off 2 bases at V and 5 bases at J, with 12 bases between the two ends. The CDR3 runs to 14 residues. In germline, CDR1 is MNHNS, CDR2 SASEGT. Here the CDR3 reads CASSEPTPRETQYF. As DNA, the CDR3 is TGTGCCAGCAGTGAACCAACCCCACGGGAGACCCAGTACTTC.

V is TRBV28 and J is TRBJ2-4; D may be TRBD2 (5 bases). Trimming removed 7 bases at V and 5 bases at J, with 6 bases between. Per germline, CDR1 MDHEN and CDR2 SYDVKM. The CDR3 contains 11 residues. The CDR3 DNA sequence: TGTGCCAGCACGCGGGAAAACATTCAGTACTTC. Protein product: CASTRENIQYF. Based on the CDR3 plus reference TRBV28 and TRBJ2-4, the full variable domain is DVKVTQSSRYLVKRTGEKVFLECVQDMDHENMFWYRQDPGLGLRLIYFSYDVKMKEKGDIPEGYSVSREKKERFSLILESASTNQTSMYLCASTRENIQYFGAGTRLSVL.